Listed below are T cell receptor beta chains from one sample, sequenced in a study of T cell repertoires in cytomegalovirus infection. TCRdb redid the calling of the reads with MiXCR, one entry per CDR3 protein. The sample lists 750,000 to 950,000 distinct CDR3 sequences; almost 30% were seen once. For these receptors, no antigen is known. Material: cultured CD8+ T cells from PBMCs, obtained from culture after CMV antigen stimulation. All receptors derive from a human donor in good health (CMV status not recorded). Some clones in this sample may be carry-over from other donors' samples. Both conserved end residues are part of each CDR3.

CDR3	J	V
CASSYGGFITDTQYF	TRBJ2-3	TRBV6-8
CASRLQGFHGYTF	TRBJ1-2	TRBV5-8
CATSDLPLQGNYNEQFF	TRBJ2-1	TRBV24-1
CASSLSSENTYEQYF	TRBJ2-7	TRBV12-3/TRBV12-4
CASSPPRGSYNEQFF	TRBJ2-1	TRBV6-1
CASSGGLAGTGELFF	TRBJ2-2	TRBV12-3/TRBV12-4
CASSLGPLSGNTIYF	TRBJ1-3	TRBV19
CAISGTLAEGPNEQFF	TRBJ2-1	TRBV10-3
CASSYPAGVTEELFF	TRBJ2-2	TRBV6-2/TRBV6-3
CASTSGSGELFF	TRBJ2-2	TRBV27
CASSYSVGGRDTDTQYF	TRBJ2-3	TRBV6-6
CASSSSSRGDEQFF	TRBJ2-1	TRBV12-3/TRBV12-4
CASSQDGQGQETQYF	TRBJ2-5	TRBV14
CASWVGGNEQFF	TRBJ2-1	TRBV5-4
CASSPGTGGNSPLQF	TRBJ1-6	TRBV7-2